Presented here are 6 T cell receptor beta chains from one specimen sequenced in a study of blood T cell repertoires in COVID-19. Repertoires were generated with immunoSEQ multiplex PCR, while TCRdb's copy carries only in-frame clones and drops some. The sample yields 150,000 to 200,000 clones, roughly 80% seen once. The sample comprised peripheral blood. Receptors were obtained from a human donor in a cohort sampled during active COVID-19.

This clone was seen once. The J gene is TRBJ1-4, the V gene TRBV3-1 (or the pseudogene TRBV3-2); 7 nucleotides match TRBD1. Germline V lookup: CDR1 LGHDT, CDR2 YNNKEL (reference sequence). There are 15 residues in the CDR3. With 4 bases clipped from V and 5 bases from J, the junction kept 7 bases outside the gene matches. Here the CDR3 reads CASSRQGRGNEKLFF. In DNA, the CDR3 is TGTGCCAGCAGCCGACAGGGCCGGGGCAATGAAAAACTGTTTTTT.

This clone came up once. The V and J genes are TRBV15 and TRBJ2-5; D is perhaps TRBD1 (7 bases). This CDR3 has 14 amino acids. Per germline, CDR1 LNHNV and CDR2 YYDKDF (reference sequence). V lost 3 bases, J lost 2 bases, and 10 bases lay in between. CDR3 protein: CATSRTGRQETQYF. DNA for the CDR3: TGTGCCACCAGCAGGACAGGGAGGCAAGAGACCCAGTACTTC.

J is TRBJ1-5 and V is TRBV6-1; D may be TRBD1 (5 bases). Germline V lookup: CDR1 MNHNS, CDR2 SASEGT. With 3 bases removed from V and 7 bases from J, the gap between germline ends came to 10 bases. The CDR3 has 13 residues. The CDR3 sequence is CASSDGGYQPQHF. CDR3 sequence (DNA): TGTGCCAGCAGTGACGGGGGGTACCAGCCCCAGCATTTT.

Details on this clone: The same CDR3 arises from other DNA sequences in this sample as well. The chain is built from TRBV4-1 and TRBJ2-7; a weak D match, TRBD2 (6 bases). The CDR3 runs to 13 residues. The germline gives CDR1 MGHRA, CDR2 YSYEKL. V gave up 3 bases and J gave up 4 bases, with 10 bases separating them. The CDR3 region is CASSQGTGYEQYF. DNA of the CDR3: TGCGCCAGCAGCCAGGGGACTGGATACGAGCAGTACTTC.

This chain links TRBV6-6 with TRBJ1-3, with 8 nucleotides matching TRBD1. CDR1 and CDR2 from the germline V gene are MNHNY and SVGAGI (reference sequence). V shed 4 bases, J shed 4 bases, and the junction held 6 bases outside the gene matches. The CDR3 length is 15 residues. The CDR3 bases are TGTGCCAGCAGTTGGACAGGGCCGCTGGGAAACACCATATATTTT. Protein product: CASSWTGPLGNTIYF.

This clone was seen only a few times. This chain joins TRBV3-1 (or the pseudogene TRBV3-2) and TRBJ2-1, with TRBD2 matching over 15 bases. In germline, CDR1 is LGHDT, CDR2 YNNKEL (reference sequence). This CDR3 spans 16 amino acids. With 4 bases clipped from V and 9 bases from J, the junction kept 7 bases outside the gene matches. CDR3: CASSPRTSGGAGEQFF. The CDR3 nucleotides read TGTGCCAGCAGCCCTCGGACTAGCGGGGGGGCCGGTGAGCAGTTCTTC.